Listed here are 25 T cell receptor beta chains from one sample, sequenced in a study of T-cell reconstitution after alpha-beta-depleted transplantation in children. TCRbeta library construction was performed incorporating unique molecular identifiers. In TCRdb, the PCR reads were re-called with MiXCR into one record per CDR3 protein. The profile shows more than 90,000 distinct CDR3 sequences, 10% of them singletons. This sample comprised PBMCs, obtained before TCRalphabeta/CD19-depleted stem cell transplant. These receptors were taken from a boy between 2 and 10 years old with acute lymphoblastic leukemia, due to receive a stem cell transplant.

This clonotype showed up just a few times. This chain connects TRBV4-1 to TRBJ1-1; D is perhaps TRBD1 (5 bases). CDR3 length: 15 amino acids. Germline assignment: CDR1 MGHRA and CDR2 YSYEKL. Trimming cost V 4 bases and J 4 bases, with 16 bases left between them. CDR3: CASSPLGARGTEAFF. CDR3 nucleotides: TGCGCCAGCAGCCCCTTAGGGGCCCGAGGCACTGAAGCTTTCTTT.

This clonotype was seen a handful of times. The rearrangement uses TRBV29-1 and TRBJ1-1, with 7 bases lining up with TRBD1. J lost 8 bases, V lost 2 bases, and 5 bases had no gene match. Germline V gene sequence: CDR1 SQVTM, CDR2 ANQGSEA. The CDR3 totals 12 residues. CDR3 loop: CSVEIRGREAFF. The CDR3 coding sequence is TGCAGCGTTGAAATTAGGGGGCGGGAAGCTTTCTTT.

This clonotype was found many times. The V call is TRBV5-1, the J call TRBJ2-5; 7 bases align to TRBD2. This CDR3 contains 13 residues. V shed 3 bases, J shed 5 bases, and the junction held 4 bases outside the gene matches. The germline CDR1 and CDR2 sequences are SGHRS and YFSETQ. The CDR3 loop reads CASSSTSAETQYF. CDR3 nucleotide sequence: TGCGCCAGCAGCTCAACTAGCGCGGAGACCCAGTACTTC.

This clonotype was observed many times. The rearrangement uses TRBV20-1 and TRBJ2-3, with 9 positions matching TRBD1. This CDR3 region has 18 residues. V was clipped by 3 bases and J by 1 base; unmatched bases: 14. The germline CDR1 and CDR2 sequences are DFQATT and SNEGSKA (reference sequence). In DNA, the CDR3 is TGCAGTGCTAGCGGACAGGGGATACTTTCTGCGGGCACAGATACGCAGTATTTT. Translating it yields CSASGQGILSAGTDTQYF.

V usage is TRBV20-1 and J usage is TRBJ1-2; D is undetermined. The CDR3 contains 10 residues. Germline CDR1 is DFQATT and CDR2 is SNEGSKA (reference sequence). The V gene lost 4 bases and the J gene lost 5 bases, with 5 bases spanning the gap. The CDR3 nucleotides read TGCAGTGCTAATGGTTATGGCTACACCTTC. Its translation: CSANGYGYTF.

This clonotype was found a few times. The J gene is TRBJ1-6, the V gene TRBV6-1; D remains ambiguous. The CDR3 totals 14 residues. The germline V gene has CDR1 MNHNS and CDR2 SASEGT. Trimming took 5 bases from V and 10 from J, leaving 15 bases between them. The CDR3, as DNA: TGTGCCAGCAGTACCGGGAGTCTGGGGTCACCCCTCCACTTT. Residues: CASSTGSLGSPLHF.

This clonotype was observed a handful of times. V gene TRBV10-2 combines with J gene TRBJ2-3; D gene unclear. CDR1 and CDR2 (germline): WSHSY, SAAADI. This CDR3 spans 11 amino acids. The germline V and J ends were trimmed by 3 bases and 7 bases, with 5 bases remaining between them. As DNA, the CDR3 is TGCGCCAGCAGTGATTCCAATACGCAGTATTTT. Translated: CASSDSNTQYF.

J is TRBJ1-4 and V is TRBV27; no clear D gene. The CDR3 has 12 residues. Trimming stripped 6 bases from V and 8 bases from J, with 10 bases between. The germline V gene encodes CDR1 MNHEY and CDR2 SMNVEV (reference sequence). Here the CDR3 reads CASSFLGEKLFF. The CDR3 DNA reads as TGTGCCAGCAGCTTTCTCGGGGAAAAACTGTTTTTT.

In its sample, this clonotype was seen once. The chain is built from TRBV25-1 and TRBJ1-1, with D perhaps matching TRBD1 (6 bases). This CDR3 region has 17 residues. V gave up 7 bases and J gave up 2 bases, with 23 bases separating them. In germline, CDR1 is MGHDK, CDR2 SYGVNS. CDR3 bases: TGTGCCAGCACCAAGGAACAGGGTTGGGGTGGAAACACTGAAGCTTTCTTT. Its translation is CASTKEQGWGGNTEAFF.

V gene TRBV7-2 combines with J gene TRBJ1-2, with D maybe TRBD1 (6 bases). The CDR3 is 15 amino acids. Germline assignment: CDR1 SGHTA and CDR2 FQGNSA. Trimming left V 1 base short and J 5 bases short, with 14 bases between. The CDR3 region is CASSLVTGPVYGYTF. As DNA, the CDR3 is TGTGCCAGCAGCTTAGTCACAGGGCCAGTGTATGGCTACACCTTC.

The sample holds many counts of this clonotype. The chain recombines TRBV20-1 with TRBJ2-1; no clear D gene. Germline assignment: CDR1 DFQATT and CDR2 SNEGSKA (reference sequence). V was cut by 3 bases and J by 4 bases, with 4 bases left in between. This CDR3 has 11 residues. CDR3 protein: CSASAYNEQFF. The CDR3 nucleotides are TGCAGTGCTAGTGCGTACAATGAGCAGTTCTTC.

This clonotype was recorded a few times. The chain recombines TRBV30 with TRBJ2-5; D is undetermined. This CDR3 is 12 amino acids long. The V end was cut by 5 bases, the J end by 2 bases, with 9 bases between. In germline, CDR1 is GTSNPN, CDR2 SVGIG (reference sequence). CDR3 residues: CAWELDQETQYF. CDR3 bases: TGTGCCTGGGAACTGGATCAAGAGACCCAGTACTTC.

This clonotype was detected a few times. V and J are TRBV12-5 and TRBJ1-2; TRBD1 matches 7 bases. The junction had 3 bases not matched to a gene; V was cut back by 1 base and J by 1 base. CDR1 is LGHNT and CDR2 is FRNRAP in the germline V gene. The CDR3 covers 15 residues. The CDR3 DNA follows: TGTGCTAGTGGTTTGGCAGGGGGTTATAACTATGGCTACACCTTC. Its translation: CASGLAGGYNYGYTF.

In this sample, this clonotype turned up many times. The chain employs TRBV7-9 and TRBJ2-5, with TRBD2 matching 10 bases. The CDR3 has 14 amino acids. V lost 1 base to trimming and J lost 5 bases; unmatched junction nucleotides: 1. CDR1 is SEHNR and CDR2 is FQNEAQ in the germline V gene (reference sequence). CDR3 region: CASSLGAGGETQYF. The CDR3 coding sequence is TGTGCCAGCAGCTTAGGAGCGGGAGGGGAGACCCAGTACTTC.

This clonotype occurred a few times. The V gene is TRBV2, the J gene TRBJ2-5; D is undetermined. There are 12 residues in the CDR3. Trimming left V 7 bases short and J 5 bases short, with 11 bases between. Germline V CDR1 and CDR2: SNHLY, FYNNEI. The CDR3 nucleotides are TGTGCCAGCATTGTGAGTAGGGAGACCCAGTACTTC. Translation gives CASIVSRETQYF.

Only a few counts were recorded for this clonotype. This rearrangement joins TRBV19 to TRBJ2-3; possibly TRBD2 for D (6 bases). The germline V gene encodes CDR1 LNHDA and CDR2 SQIVND (reference sequence). The V and J ends lost 3 bases and 2 bases respectively, with 9 bases between them. CDR3 length: 14 amino acids. CDR3 sequence (DNA): TGTGCCAGTAGTATCCAGCGGGCCACAGATACGCAGTATTTT. It codes for CASSIQRATDTQYF.

Comment on this clonotype: A clone one base away is much larger, so this may be a read error. The rearrangement joins TRBV5-5 to TRBJ2-7, with 11 positions matching TRBD2. The CDR3 is 14 amino acids. The V and J ends lost 4 bases and 9 bases, in that order; junction bases with no gene match: 9. CDR1 and CDR2 (germline): SGHKS, YYEKEE (reference sequence). The CDR3 loop is CASSLTSGSIVQYF. CDR3 nucleotides: TGTGCCAGCAGCCTAACTAGCGGGAGTATCGTGCAGTACTTC.

This clonotype was seen ten or more times. This chain joins TRBV5-1 and TRBJ2-3; unclear D gene. CDR1 is SGHRS, CDR2 YFSETQ, per germline. V lost 2 bases to trimming and J lost 1 base, with 14 bases between them. This CDR3 region has 16 residues. CDR3 region: CASSFGRGSRTDTQYF. CDR3 DNA sequence: TGCGCCAGCAGCTTCGGGCGTGGTTCCCGCACAGATACGCAGTATTTT.

This clonotype appeared many times. The CDR3 DNA reads as TGCAGTGCTAGAGATCTAGGACGTAGCGGGAGAGTGGATGAGCAGTTCTTC. Its translation is CSARDLGRSGRVDEQFF. The genes are TRBV20-1 and TRBJ2-1; 9 nucleotides match TRBD2. CDR3 length equals 17 residues. Germline loops: CDR1 DFQATT, CDR2 SNEGSKA (reference sequence). V shed 0 bases and J 8 bases; nucleotides not matched to a gene: 14.

The chain joins TRBV20-1 to TRBJ1-5, with a possible D match to TRBD1 (5 bases). CDR3 length equals 15 residues. The V gene's germline CDR1 is DFQATT and CDR2 SNEGSKA (reference sequence). Trimming took off 6 bases at V and 0 bases at J, with 15 bases between the two ends. CDR3: CSASSGTNSNQPQHF. In DNA form, the CDR3 reads TGCAGTGCGAGTTCCGGGACCAATAGCAATCAGCCCCAGCATTTT.

The chain couples TRBV6-6 to TRBJ2-3; D remains ambiguous. From germline, CDR1 is MNHNY and CDR2 SVGAGI (reference sequence). The CDR3 totals 13 residues. V was cut by 2 bases and J by 3 bases, with 6 bases left in between. The CDR3 sequence is CASSYRATDTQYF. In nucleotides, the CDR3 is TGTGCCAGCAGTTACCGAGCAACAGATACGCAGTATTTT.

This clonotype was seen at least ten times. This chain uses TRBV27 with TRBJ2-1; the D gene could be TRBD1 or TRBD2 (6 bases each). Germline V gene lookup returns CDR1 MNHEY and CDR2 SMNVEV (reference sequence). The CDR3 totals 15 residues. Trimming shortened V by 0 bases and J by 9 bases, and 15 bases separated the two germline ends. The CDR3 region is CASSLSPRGLSEQFF. For the CDR3, the DNA is TGTGCCAGCAGTTTATCACCCCGGGGGCTTAGTGAGCAGTTCTTC.

Ten or more counts support this clonotype. CDR3: CSARDLANYGYTF. The CDR3, as DNA: TGCAGTGCTAGAGATCTGGCGAACTATGGCTACACCTTC. This sequence joins TRBV20-1 and TRBJ1-2; D unclear. V was pared by 0 bases and J by 2 bases, with 7 bases between. Per germline, CDR1 DFQATT and CDR2 SNEGSKA (reference sequence). CDR3 size: 13 residues.

This clonotype was counted ten times or more. This chain connects TRBV7-2 to TRBJ2-1; no definite D call. Trimming took 2 bases from V and 7 from J, leaving 18 bases between them. This CDR3 comprises 16 residues. CDR1 and CDR2 (germline): SGHTA, FQGNSA. Here the CDR3 DNA reads TGTGCCAGCAGCTTACGGATGGGCCTCCGGCGGAATGAGCAGTTCTTC. This sequence encodes CASSLRMGLRRNEQFF.

The rearrangement joins TRBV6-5 to TRBJ2-5; TRBD1 matches 8 bases. The V and J ends lost 10 bases and 5 bases, in that order; junction bases with no gene match: 6. This CDR3 is 12 amino acids long. The germline V gene has CDR1 MNHEY and CDR2 SVGAGI. The CDR3 DNA sequence: TGTGCCATAGGACAGGGTAGTGAGACCCAGTACTTC. It yields the protein CAIGQGSETQYF.